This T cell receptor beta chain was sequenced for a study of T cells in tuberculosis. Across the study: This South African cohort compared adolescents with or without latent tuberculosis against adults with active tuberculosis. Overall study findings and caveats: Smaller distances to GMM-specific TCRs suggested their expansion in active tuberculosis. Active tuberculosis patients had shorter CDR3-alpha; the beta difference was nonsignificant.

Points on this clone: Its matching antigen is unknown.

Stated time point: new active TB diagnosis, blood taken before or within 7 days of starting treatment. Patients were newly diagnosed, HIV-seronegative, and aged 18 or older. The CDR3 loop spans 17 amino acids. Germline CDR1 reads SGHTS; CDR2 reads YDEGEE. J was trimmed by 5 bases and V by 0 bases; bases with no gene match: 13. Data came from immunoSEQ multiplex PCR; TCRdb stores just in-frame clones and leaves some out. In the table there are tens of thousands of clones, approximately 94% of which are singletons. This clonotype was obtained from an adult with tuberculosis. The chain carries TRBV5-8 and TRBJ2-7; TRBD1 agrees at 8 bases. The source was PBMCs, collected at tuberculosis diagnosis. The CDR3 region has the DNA TGTGCCAGCAGCTTGGCCCCACCGGGACAGGCTAATGACGAGCAGTACTTC. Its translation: CASSLAPPGQANDEQYF.